These 18 T cell receptor beta chains originate from one sample sequenced in a study of shared clonotypes between healthy human individuals. Naive CD8 cells were CD45RO-negative, positively selected for CCR7, excluding terminally differentiated effector memory CD45RA+ cells. Sequenced by immunoSEQ multiplex PCR; TCRdb stores in-frame clones only, minus some. The table records nearly 600,000 clones, less than 97% of them present only once. The sample comprised naive CD8+ T cells sorted from blood. The receptors were gathered from a woman aged 25 to 39 in good health.

This rearrangement joins TRBV5-8 to TRBJ1-5; 8 nucleotides match TRBD1. V lost 4 bases to trimming and J lost 0 bases; unmatched junction nucleotides: 6. The CDR3 runs 16 residues. Germline V CDR1 and CDR2: SGHTS, YDEGEE. As DNA, the CDR3 is TGTGCCAGCAGCGGACAGGGAGGGTATAGCAATCAGCCCCAGCATTTT. Protein product: CASSGQGGYSNQPQHF.

This rearrangement joins TRBV6-1 to TRBJ2-7, with 7 bases that match TRBD2. V was pared by 2 bases and J by 0 bases, with 7 bases of the junction left unmatched. The CDR3 extends over 16 amino acids. Germline lookup yields CDR1 MNHNS and CDR2 SASEGT. In nucleotides, the CDR3 is TGTGCCAGCAGTGAATGGGGCGGGAGTTACTCCTACGAGCAGTACTTC. Protein sequence: CASSEWGGSYSYEQYF.

The chain is built from TRBV28 and TRBJ2-7; 8 bases match TRBD1. V trimming: 6 bases; J trimming: 7 bases; junction bases outside the gene matches: 17. Germline V gene data show CDR1 as MDHEN and CDR2 as SYDVKM. The CDR3 runs 16 residues. CDR3 coding DNA: TGTGCCAGCAGCGACCCCAACAGACAGGGGTTGGGGGAGCAGTACTTC. Translation gives CASSDPNRQGLGEQYF. Complete variable domain (other parts from reference TRBV28 and TRBJ2-7): DVKVTQSSRYLVKRTGEKVFLECVQDMDHENMFWYRQDPGLGLRLIYFSYDVKMKEKGDIPEGYSVSREKKERFSLILESASTNQTSMYLCASSDPNRQGLGEQYFGPGTRLTVT.

V and J are TRBV28 and TRBJ1-1; weak D call: TRBD1 (5 bases). The CDR3 sequence is 14 residues long. Trimming shortened V by 2 bases and J by 4 bases, and 11 bases separated the two germline ends. CDR1 and CDR2 (germline): MDHEN, SYDVKM. The chain's CDR3 is CASSLVGHTTEAFF. CDR3 DNA sequence: TGTGCCAGCAGTTTAGTAGGACACACCACTGAAGCTTTCTTT.

The rearrangement joins TRBV18 to TRBJ2-5; 7 bases fit TRBD1. Germline V gives CDR1 KGHSH, CDR2 LQKENI. CDR3 length: 13 amino acids. Trimming at V came to 3 bases and at J to 5 bases, leaving 3 bases not matched to a gene. CDR3 amino acids: CASSPTGRETQYF. The DNA of the CDR3 is TGTGCCAGCTCACCGACAGGGCGCGAGACCCAGTACTTC. Full variable domain (rest looked up from reference TRBV18 and TRBJ2-5): NAGVMQNPRHLVRRRGQEARLRCSPMKGHSHVYWYRQLPEEGLKFMVYLQKENIIDESGMPKERFSAEFPKEGPSILRIQQVVRGDSAAYFCASSPTGRETQYFGPGTRLLVL.

The chain carries TRBV5-8 and TRBJ2-3, with 9 bases aligning to TRBD2. The CDR3 runs 18 residues. Germline CDR1 is SGHTS and CDR2 is YDEGEE. After removal of 3 bases from V and 5 bases from J, the junction contained 16 bases not matched to a gene. The CDR3: CASSSWWREGPHGDTQYF. The CDR3 DNA reads TGTGCCAGCAGCTCATGGTGGCGGGAGGGCCCTCACGGAGATACGCAGTATTTT.

This chain joins TRBV20-1 and TRBJ2-7, with TRBD1 identical over 7 bases. The CDR3 covers 11 residues. Per the germline V gene, CDR1 is DFQATT and CDR2 is SNEGSKA (reference sequence). The CDR3 region is CGGTVKYEQYF. In nucleotides, the CDR3 is TGCGGTGGGACAGTGAAGTACGAGCAGTACTTC.

The chain combines TRBV30 with TRBJ1-5, with 12 positions matching TRBD1. The CDR3 runs 19 residues. The V gene's germline CDR1 is GTSNPN and CDR2 SVGIG (reference sequence). The V segment lost 0 bases and the J segment 4 bases; nucleotides outside the gene matches: 13. The CDR3 DNA sequence: TGTGCCTGGAGTGTACCCGGGGACAGGGGGCGGAATTGGAATCAGCCCCAGCATTTT. Translating it yields CAWSVPGDRGRNWNQPQHF.

This clone has just one count. This chain joins TRBV4-3 and TRBJ1-1, with unresolved D. The CDR3 spans 14 residues. The V gene lost 1 base and the J gene lost 5 bases, with 11 bases spanning the gap. Looked up from germline, CDR1 is LGHNA and CDR2 is YSLEER. CDR3 nucleotides: TGCGCCAGCAGCCAAGGACCGAGAATGACTGAAGCTTTCTTT. It specifies CASSQGPRMTEAFF.

Note on this clone: This specimen includes other DNA sequences encoding the same CDR3. The genes are TRBV5-4 and TRBJ1-1; D uncertain. The V gene's germline CDR1 is SGHNT and CDR2 YYREEE (reference sequence). Deletions cut 1 base from V and 2 bases from J, with 6 bases between. The CDR3 extends over 13 amino acids. The CDR3 protein is CASSLWVNTEAFF. For the CDR3, the DNA is TGTGCCAGCAGCTTGTGGGTAAACACTGAAGCTTTCTTT.

The chain couples TRBV19 to TRBJ2-2; D unclear. The CDR3 loop spans 16 amino acids. Trimming pared 3 bases from V and 3 bases from J, leaving 14 bases between. Germline CDR1 is LNHDA and CDR2 is SQIVND (reference sequence). For the CDR3, the DNA is TGTGCCAGTAGTATCCCAGACTTATCCGACACCGGGGAGCTGTTTTTT. Amino acid sequence: CASSIPDLSDTGELFF.

This sequence joins TRBV28 and TRBJ1-3, with D unresolved. The V end was cut by 3 bases, the J end by 0 bases, with 6 bases between. Germline CDR1 is MDHEN and CDR2 is SYDVKM. The CDR3 is 14 amino acids. CDR3 in DNA: TGTGCCAGCAGTTTGAGCAACTCTGGAAACACCATATATTTT. Translated: CASSLSNSGNTIYF.

V gene TRBV5-8 combines with J gene TRBJ2-1, with D maybe TRBD2 (5 bases). Germline V gene data show CDR1 as SGHTS and CDR2 as YDEGEE. The V gene lost 7 bases and the J gene lost 8 bases, with 13 bases spanning the gap. The CDR3 is 12 amino acids. The CDR3 region is CASYVEGDEQFF. In DNA, the CDR3 is TGTGCCAGCTATGTTGAGGGAGATGAGCAGTTCTTC. Full variable domain (rest looked up from reference TRBV5-8 and TRBJ2-1): EAGVTQSPTHLIKTRGQQATLRCSPISGHTSVYWYQQALGLGLQFLLWYDEGEERNRGNFPPRFSGRQFPNYSSELNVNALELEDSALYLCASYVEGDEQFFGPGTRLTVL.

The genes are TRBV11-2 and TRBJ2-5; TRBD1 is a possible D gene (5 bases). Germline CDR1 reads SGHAT; CDR2 reads FQNNGV. V lost 5 bases and J 3 bases, leaving 16 bases between the germline ends. The CDR3 covers 15 residues. This CDR3 is CASSRRLSTEETQYF. CDR3 DNA sequence: TGTGCCAGCAGCCGACGTTTGTCGACAGAAGAGACCCAGTACTTC.

The V call is TRBV4-1, the J call TRBJ2-7; 8 bases align to TRBD2. The CDR3 sequence is 14 residues long. The V and J ends lost 1 base and 7 bases, in that order; junction bases with no gene match: 6. From germline, CDR1 is MGHRA and CDR2 YSYEKL. Written as DNA, the CDR3 is TGCGCCAGCAGCCAAGTAGCGGGAATCTGGGAGCAGTACTTC. Translation: CASSQVAGIWEQYF.

The genes are TRBV27 and TRBJ2-3; 12 bases agree with TRBD2. The junction had 7 bases not matched to a gene; V was cut back by 2 bases and J by 7 bases. CDR1 MNHEY and CDR2 SMNVEV come from the germline V gene (reference sequence). The CDR3 consists of 16 residues. CDR3 region: CASSLVLAGGPNTQYF. The CDR3 bases are TGTGCCAGCAGTTTAGTTCTAGCGGGAGGGCCCAATACGCAGTATTTT.

The rearrangement links TRBV7-9 to TRBJ2-7, with 10 positions matching TRBD2. The V gene end was trimmed by 5 bases and the J gene end by 3 bases; junction bases not matched to a gene: 7. The germline CDR1 and CDR2 sequences are SEHNR and FQNEAQ (reference sequence). This CDR3 has 15 residues. DNA for the CDR3: TGTGCCAGCAGCCCCGGACTAGCGGAGCACTACGAGCAGTACTTC. Amino acid sequence: CASSPGLAEHYEQYF.

This chain uses TRBV2 with TRBJ2-5; no firm D call. The DNA end is a closer match to TRBJ2-7, so the J assignment may be wrong. CDR3 size: 11 residues. CDR1 and CDR2 (germline): SNHLY, FYNNEI. The chain's CDR3 is CASRVLDEQYF. DNA for the CDR3: TGTGCCAGCAGGGTGTTGGACGAGCAGTACTTC.